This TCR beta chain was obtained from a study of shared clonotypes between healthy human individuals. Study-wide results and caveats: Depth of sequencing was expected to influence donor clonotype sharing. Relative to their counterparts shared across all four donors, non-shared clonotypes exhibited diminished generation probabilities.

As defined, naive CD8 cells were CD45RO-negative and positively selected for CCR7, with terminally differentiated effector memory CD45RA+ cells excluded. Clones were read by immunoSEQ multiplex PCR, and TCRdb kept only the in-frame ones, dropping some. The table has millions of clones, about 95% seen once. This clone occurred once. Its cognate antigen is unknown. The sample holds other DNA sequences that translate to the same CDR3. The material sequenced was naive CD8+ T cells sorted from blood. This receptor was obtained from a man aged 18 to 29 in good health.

CDR3 in DNA: TGTGCCAGCAGCTTAGCGGGCCGGGAGCAGTACTTC. Residues: CASSLAGREQYF. The rearrangement links TRBV7-6 to TRBJ2-7; D gene uncertain. This CDR3 comprises 12 residues. The V and J ends lost 0 bases and 7 bases respectively, with 7 bases between them. Looked up from germline, CDR1 is SGHVS and CDR2 is FNYEAQ.